The 9 T cell receptor beta chains listed next were all sequenced from one sample in a study of T-cell reconstitution after alpha-beta-depleted transplantation in children. TCRbeta library construction was performed incorporating unique molecular identifiers. TCRdb reanalysed the PCR reads using MiXCR and keeps one entry per CDR3 protein. The table records about 490,000 distinct CDR3 sequences, 10% of them present only once. The sample here was PBMCs, taken before TCRalphabeta/CD19-depleted stem cell transplant. The source of these receptors is a child aged 2-15 years with inherited bone marrow failure, due to receive a stem cell transplant.

This clonotype occurred many times. The V call is TRBV27, the J call TRBJ2-1; the match to TRBD2 covers 10 bases. Germline values: CDR1 MNHEY, CDR2 SMNVEV (reference sequence). The CDR3 extends over 19 amino acids. With V trimmed by 3 bases and J by 6 bases, 17 bases remained unmatched. In DNA form, the CDR3 reads TGTGCCAGCAGTTTTCCCCCACTCCCTAGCGGGAGAATGCCCAATGAGCAGTTCTTC. It translates to CASSFPPLPSGRMPNEQFF.

This clonotype was recorded a few times. V and J are TRBV4-3 and TRBJ2-5; 8 bases line up with TRBD1. After removal of 3 bases from V and 3 bases from J, the junction contained 15 bases not matched to a gene. Looked up from germline, CDR1 is LGHNA and CDR2 is YSLEER. The length of the CDR3 is 18 residues. CDR3 protein: CASSQGPWTGTVEETQYF. In DNA, the CDR3 is TGCGCCAGCAGCCAGGGTCCTTGGACAGGGACTGTTGAAGAGACCCAGTACTTC.

Notes on this clonotype: Just one base apart from a much larger clone, this may be a read error. This chain links TRBV4-3 with TRBJ2-7; D call uncertain. The CDR3 runs to 15 residues. Germline assignment: CDR1 LGHNA and CDR2 YSLEER. The CDR3 nucleotides read TGCGCCAGCAGCCAAGATTGGGCGATTACCTACAAGCAGTACTTC. Translated: CASSQDWAITYKQYF.

This clonotype has at least ten counts. This sequence joins TRBV11-2 and TRBJ2-7, with 12 positions matching TRBD2. Germline values: CDR1 SGHAT, CDR2 FQNNGV. The CDR3 has 15 amino acids. The V and J ends lost 2 bases and 6 bases, in that order; junction bases with no gene match: 5. The chain's CDR3 is CASSLRLAGGSEQYF. In nucleotides, the CDR3 is TGTGCCAGCAGCTTAAGGCTAGCGGGAGGGAGCGAGCAGTACTTC. The entire variable domain, with the rest obtained from reference TRBV11-2 and TRBJ2-7, is as follows: EAGVAQSPRYKIIEKRQSVAFWCNPISGHATLYWYQQILGQGPKLLIQFQNNGVVDDSQLPKDRFSAERLKGVDSTLKIQPAKLEDSAVYLCASSLRLAGGSEQYFGPGTRLTVT.

This clonotype was recorded many times. V and J are TRBV9 and TRBJ2-1, with 14 nucleotides matching TRBD2. The trim removed 3 bases at V and 8 bases at J, leaving 7 bases unmatched. This CDR3 contains 16 residues. The germline gives CDR1 SGDLS, CDR2 YYNGEE. The CDR3 coding sequence is TGTGCCAGCAGCGCAGGGACTAGCGGGAGCTATCATGAGCAGTTCTTC. It yields the protein CASSAGTSGSYHEQFF.

Only a few counts were recorded for this clonotype. The chain joins TRBV11-2 to TRBJ2-1, with D possibly being TRBD1 or TRBD2 (5 bases each). V lost 5 bases to trimming and J lost 6 bases, with 20 bases between them. Germline loops: CDR1 SGHAT, CDR2 FQNNGV. CDR3 length equals 16 residues. The CDR3 reads CASSAPGTRVGNEQFF. CDR3 coding DNA: TGTGCCAGCAGCGCTCCCGGGACGAGAGTCGGCAATGAGCAGTTCTTC.

This clonotype was found many times. The CDR3 reads CSATRLAENNEQFF. As DNA, the CDR3 is TGCAGTGCTACGAGGCTAGCGGAGAACAATGAGCAGTTCTTC. V usage is TRBV20-1 and J usage is TRBJ2-1; 7 bases map to TRBD2. CDR1 is DFQATT, CDR2 SNEGSKA, per germline (reference sequence). J gave up 5 bases and V 4 bases, and 8 bases lay outside the gene matches. The CDR3 loop spans 14 amino acids.

This clonotype was found a few times. The rearrangement uses TRBV29-1 and TRBJ2-7; D remains unclear. The germline CDR1 and CDR2 sequences are SQVTM and ANQGSEA. The germline V and J ends were trimmed by 0 bases and 4 bases, with 7 bases remaining between them. The length of the CDR3 is 12 residues. The CDR3 loop is CSVEDLQYEQYF. CDR3 sequence (DNA): TGCAGCGTTGAAGATCTTCAGTACGAGCAGTACTTC.

V gene TRBV20-1 combines with J gene TRBJ2-7; 13 bases are shared with TRBD2. CDR1 and CDR2 (germline): DFQATT, SNEGSKA (reference sequence). CDR3 length: 16 residues. The V gene end was trimmed by 0 bases and the J gene end by 5 bases; junction bases not matched to a gene: 7. CDR3 loop: CSAREPGTSGKDEQYF. As DNA, the CDR3 is TGCAGTGCTAGAGAACCCGGGACTAGCGGGAAGGACGAGCAGTACTTC.